Sequencing of this T cell receptor (beta chain) was carried out in a study of graft-versus-host responses after intestinal transplantation. Background on the study: All of the recipients had induction that used anti-thymocyte globulin, then tacrolimus and steroids for approximately 3 years. Overall study findings and caveats: Declines in HvG clones occurring early post-transplant were associated with peak circulating GvH clone levels. In recipient marrow, GvH clones were found, and some appeared first in ileum or blood.

Produced via immunoSEQ multiplex PCR; TCRdb's table is partial and in-frame only. The table shows over 90,000 clones, with 75% to 95% occurring only once. This clone has just one count. Its target is unknown. The CDR3 spans 19 residues. V was clipped by 0 bases and J by 5 bases; unmatched bases: 16. The germline V gene encodes CDR1 SGHDN and CDR2 FVKESK. V usage is TRBV14 and J usage is TRBJ2-7; 10 positions match TRBD2. The sequencing used unstimulated CD8+ T cells sorted from spleen or lymph node cells, collected before intestinal transplant. This receptor was identified in a human donor who received an intestinal transplant. The CDR3, as DNA: TGTGCCAGCAGCCAAGATCGTCGGCTAGCGGGAGAATTACTACACGAGCAGTACTTC. This translates into CASSQDRRLAGELLHEQYF.